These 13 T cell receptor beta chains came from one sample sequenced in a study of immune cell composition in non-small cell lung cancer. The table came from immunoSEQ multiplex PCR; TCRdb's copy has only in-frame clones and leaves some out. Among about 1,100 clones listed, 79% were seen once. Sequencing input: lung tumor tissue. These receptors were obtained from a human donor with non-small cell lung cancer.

The CDR3 DNA is TGTGCCAGCAGTGACGAGAGGGATAGCAATCAGCCCCAGCATTTT. It encodes CASSDERDSNQPQHF. This chain links TRBV6-4 with TRBJ1-5; D not resolved. V lost 2 bases, J lost 0 bases, and 8 bases lay in between. This CDR3 has 15 amino acids. Germline CDR1 is MRHNA and CDR2 is SNTAGT.

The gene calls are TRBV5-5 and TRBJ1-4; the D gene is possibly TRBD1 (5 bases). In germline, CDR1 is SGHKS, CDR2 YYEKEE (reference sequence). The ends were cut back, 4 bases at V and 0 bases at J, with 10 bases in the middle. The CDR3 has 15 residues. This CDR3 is CASSAGTATNEKLFF. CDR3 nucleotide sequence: TGTGCCAGCAGCGCCGGGACTGCAACTAATGAAAAACTGTTTTTT.

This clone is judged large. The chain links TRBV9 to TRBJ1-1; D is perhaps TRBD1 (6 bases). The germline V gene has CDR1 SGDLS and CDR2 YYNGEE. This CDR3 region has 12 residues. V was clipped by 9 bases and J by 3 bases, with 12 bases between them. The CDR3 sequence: CATGAGDTEAFF. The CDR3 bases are TGTGCCACCGGGGCAGGGGACACTGAAGCTTTCTTT. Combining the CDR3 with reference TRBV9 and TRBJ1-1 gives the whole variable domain DSGVTQTPKHLITATGQRVTLRCSPRSGDLSVYWYQQSLDQGLQFLIQYYNGEERAKGNILERFSAQQFPDLHSELNLSSLELGDSALYFCATGAGDTEAFFGQGTRLTVV.

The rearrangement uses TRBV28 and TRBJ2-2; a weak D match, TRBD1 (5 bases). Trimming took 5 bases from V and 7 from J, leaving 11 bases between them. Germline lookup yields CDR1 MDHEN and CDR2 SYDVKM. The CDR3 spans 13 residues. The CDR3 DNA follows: TGTGCCAGCAGTAGGGGCAGTCGCGGGGAGCTGTTTTTT. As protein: CASSRGSRGELFF.

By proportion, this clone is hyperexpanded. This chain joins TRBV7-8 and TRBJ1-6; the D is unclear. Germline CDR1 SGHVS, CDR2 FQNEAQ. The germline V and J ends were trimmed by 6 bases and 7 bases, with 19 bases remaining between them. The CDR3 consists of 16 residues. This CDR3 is CASSQEAGLGNSPLHF. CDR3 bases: TGTGCCAGCAGTCAGGAGGCAGGCTTAGGCAATTCACCCCTCCACTTT.

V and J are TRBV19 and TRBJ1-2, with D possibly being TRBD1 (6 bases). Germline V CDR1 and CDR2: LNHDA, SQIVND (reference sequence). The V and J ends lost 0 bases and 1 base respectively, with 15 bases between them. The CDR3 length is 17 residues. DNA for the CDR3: TGTGCCAGTAGTATAGATCCGGGCAGGGGCGGTAACTATGGCTACACCTTC. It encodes CASSIDPGRGGNYGYTF. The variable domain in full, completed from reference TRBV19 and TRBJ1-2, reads DGGITQSPKYLFRKEGQNVTLSCEQNLNHDAMYWYRQDPGQGLRLIYYSQIVNDFQKGDIAEGYSVSREKKESFPLTVTSAQKNPTAFYLCASSIDPGRGGNYGYTFGSGTRLTVV.

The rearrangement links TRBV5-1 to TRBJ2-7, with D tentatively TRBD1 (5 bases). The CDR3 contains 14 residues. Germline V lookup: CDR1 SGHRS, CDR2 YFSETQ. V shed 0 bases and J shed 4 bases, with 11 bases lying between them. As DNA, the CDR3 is TGCGCCAGCAGCTTGGCCCAGGGCCCATACGAGCAGTACTTC. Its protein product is CASSLAQGPYEQYF.

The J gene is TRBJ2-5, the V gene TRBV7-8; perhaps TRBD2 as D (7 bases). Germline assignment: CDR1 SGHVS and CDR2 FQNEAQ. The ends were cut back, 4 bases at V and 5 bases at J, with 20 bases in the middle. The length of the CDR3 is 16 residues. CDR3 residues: CASSSQSGGAGETQYF. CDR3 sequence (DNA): TGTGCCAGCAGCTCACAGAGTGGGGGGGCAGGGGAGACCCAGTACTTC.

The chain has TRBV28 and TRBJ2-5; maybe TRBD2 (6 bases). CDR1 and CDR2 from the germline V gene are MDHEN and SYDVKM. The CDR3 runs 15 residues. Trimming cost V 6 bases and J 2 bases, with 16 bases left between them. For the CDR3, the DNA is TGTGCCAGCAGGGAAATGGGGCGGGATCAAGAGACCCAGTACTTC. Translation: CASREMGRDQETQYF.

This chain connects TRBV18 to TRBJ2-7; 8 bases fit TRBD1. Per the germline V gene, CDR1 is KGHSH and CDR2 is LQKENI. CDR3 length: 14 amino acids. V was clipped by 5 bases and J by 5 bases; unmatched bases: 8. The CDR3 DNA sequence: TGTGCCAGCTCAGGCACAGGGGGATCGGACGAGCAGTACTTC. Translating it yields CASSGTGGSDEQYF.

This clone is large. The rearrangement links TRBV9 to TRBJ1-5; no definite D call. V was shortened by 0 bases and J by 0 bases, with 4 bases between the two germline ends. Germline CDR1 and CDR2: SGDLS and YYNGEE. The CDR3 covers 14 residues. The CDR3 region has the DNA TGTGCCAGCAGCGTAGGTAATAGCAATCAGCCCCAGCATTTT. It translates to CASSVGNSNQPQHF.

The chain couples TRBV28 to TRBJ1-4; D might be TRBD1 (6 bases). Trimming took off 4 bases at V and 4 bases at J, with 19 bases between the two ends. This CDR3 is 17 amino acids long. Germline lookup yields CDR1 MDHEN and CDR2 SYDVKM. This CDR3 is CASSSPREGGDNEKLFF. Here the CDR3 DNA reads TGTGCCAGCAGTTCCCCCAGGGAAGGGGGGGATAATGAAAAACTGTTTTTT.

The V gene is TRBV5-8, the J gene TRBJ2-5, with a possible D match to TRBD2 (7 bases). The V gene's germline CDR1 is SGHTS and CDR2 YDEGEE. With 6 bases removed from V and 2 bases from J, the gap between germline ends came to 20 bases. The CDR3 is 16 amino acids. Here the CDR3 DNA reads TGTGCCAGCAACCTTCTAACGGGGGGCATACAAGAGACCCAGTACTTC. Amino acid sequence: CASNLLTGGIQETQYF.